This is a list of T cell receptor beta chains from one sample in a study of beta chain features in type 1 diabetes. Profiled with immunoSEQ multiplex PCR; TCRdb holds only in-frame clones, not every one. The sample shows under 850,000 clones, around 15% of them seen only once. Sequencing used naive CD4+ T cells from blood. These TCRs come from a man aged 18 to 29 with type 1 diabetes. Each CDR3 is given with its conserved first and last residue. The D gene is left open where the match is weak. Some rows have no size entry. The others give once, few or many, or a class for an expanded clone.

cdr3_nt cdr3_aa clone_size d_call j_call v_call
TGTGCCAGTAGTACTACGGGTGGCAGTCAAGAGACCCAGTACTTC CASSTTGGSQETQYF few - TRBJ2-5 TRBV19
TGTGCCAGTAATGTTGCGGGGAATGAGCAGTTCTTC CASNVAGNEQFF - - TRBJ2-1 TRBV19
TGTGCCAGCAGCCCGGGGGTGGGGCCTGGAGTCGAGACCCAGTACTTC CASSPGVGPGVETQYF - - TRBJ2-5 TRBV14
TGTGCCAGCAGCGAACGTAGTGGACACTCGAACACTGAAGCTTTCTTT CASSERSGHSNTEAFF few - TRBJ1-1 TRBV7-2
TGCGCCAGCAGCTTCACTCCGGACGGTGGCTACACCTTC CASSFTPDGGYTF - - TRBJ1-2 TRBV5-1
TGTGCCAGCAGTGAGGGTGGAGCCAATCAGCCCCAGCATTTT CASSEGGANQPQHF few - TRBJ1-5 TRBV25-1
TGTGCCTGTCGACCTGGGAGCGGATCTTGGACTTCACCCCTCCACTTT CACRPGSGSWTSPLHF - - TRBJ1-6 TRBV30
TGTGCCAGTAGTTCGGGACAGACCGGGGCCAACGTCCTGACTTTC CASSSGQTGANVLTF - TRBD1 TRBJ2-6 TRBV19
TGTGCCAGCAGCTTATTGGGAGGGGGGCCCTCCTACGAGCAGTACTTC CASSLLGGGPSYEQYF - - TRBJ2-7 TRBV7-8
TGTGCCAGCAGCCCGCAGGACACCCCATACAATGAGCAGTTCTTC CASSPQDTPYNEQFF - - TRBJ2-1 TRBV7-9
TGCGCCAGCAGCTTGGGACAGGGGAATACGCAGTATTTT CASSLGQGNTQYF few TRBD1 TRBJ2-3 TRBV5-1
TGCGCCAGCAGCTTGTCGAGACAGGGAGGAGAGGGCTACACCTTC CASSLSRQGGEGYTF - TRBD1 TRBJ1-2 TRBV5-1
TGTGCCAGCAGCGCCGGACCCCTAACAGGGGGACTGGCCTATGGCTACACCTTC CASSAGPLTGGLAYGYTF - TRBD1 TRBJ1-2 TRBV5-4
TGTGCCAGCAGCCCGAAACAGGGCCAGGGGGAAAAACTGTTTTTT CASSPKQGQGEKLFF few - TRBJ1-4 TRBV9
TGCAGCGTGGGGACTTCGTGGGTTGGCTACACCTTC CSVGTSWVGYTF few - TRBJ1-2 TRBV29-1
TGTGCCAGCAGCTTGCCCCAGGGTCCACTTGGCTACACCTTC CASSLPQGPLGYTF few - TRBJ1-2 TRBV5-6
TGTGCCACCAGCAAGGACAGAAAGGGGTTCACAGATACGCAGTATTTT CATSKDRKGFTDTQYF - - TRBJ2-3 TRBV15
TGTGCCAGCAGTTACTTCCAGGTGAACACTGAAGCTTTCTTT CASSYFQVNTEAFF - - TRBJ1-1 TRBV6-5
TGTGCCAGCAGCCAAGTCCCACAGGGGATAGCCAAAAACATTCAGTACTTC CASSQVPQGIAKNIQYF - TRBD1 TRBJ2-4 TRBV14
TGTGCCAGCAGTGGACAGGCCTACGAGCAGTACTTC CASSGQAYEQYF few - TRBJ2-7 TRBV2
TGTGCCTGGAGTGTAGGCCTTTCTAGCGGACAAGAGACCCAGTACTTC CAWSVGLSSGQETQYF few TRBD2 TRBJ2-5 TRBV30
TGTGCCAGCATGCCCCTAGCGGGGGGGCCCGGTGAGCAGTTCTTC CASMPLAGGPGEQFF - TRBD2 TRBJ2-1 TRBV7-2
TGTGCCAGCAGTTACGGGGACAGGGGGAGAGAGCAGTACTTC CASSYGDRGREQYF - TRBD1 TRBJ2-7 TRBV28
TGTGCCAGCAGTGGGAGGACAGCGAACACTGAAGCTTTCTTT CASSGRTANTEAFF - - TRBJ1-1 TRBV2
TGTGCCAGCAGTGCGGTCAGCCAAGAGACCCAGTACTTC CASSAVSQETQYF few - TRBJ2-5 TRBV2
TGTGCCAGCAGCGGGCCGAAAGAGACCCAGTACTTC CASSGPKETQYF few - TRBJ2-5 TRBV7-6
TGTGCCAGCAATCTTTACGGGGAGACCCAGTACTTC CASNLYGETQYF - - TRBJ2-5 TRBV6-6
TGTGCCAGCAGCTTAGGGGACATCAGCTCCTATAATTCACCCCTCCACTTT CASSLGDISSYNSPLHF few - TRBJ1-6 TRBV7-9
TGTGCCAGCGGGTCACTGAACACTGAAGCTTTCTTT CASGSLNTEAFF - - TRBJ1-1 TRBV28
TGTGCCAGCAGCTTCGGAAACACCATATATTTT CASSFGNTIYF many - TRBJ1-3 TRBV7-2
TGTGCCAGCTCACCCCAAATGGGACAGTCACTACTGAACTATGGCTACACCTTC CASSPQMGQSLLNYGYTF - TRBD1 TRBJ1-2 TRBV18
TGTGCCAGCAGCGTAGGCAGGGGTTCCCCCTACAATGAGCAGTTCTTC CASSVGRGSPYNEQFF few - TRBJ2-1 TRBV9
TGTGCCAGCAGTTACTCGGCCCAAATCGGACACAATGAGCAGTTCTTC CASSYSAQIGHNEQFF - - TRBJ2-1 TRBV6-5
TGTGCCAGCAGCTCCGGACAGGGTTACTACGAGCAGTACTTC CASSSGQGYYEQYF - TRBD1 TRBJ2-7 TRBV7-6
TGTGCCACCAGCAGAAGCCGGGCTAGCGGGGGTGATTACTCCTACGAGCAGTACTTC CATSRSRASGGDYSYEQYF few TRBD2 TRBJ2-7 TRBV15
TGTGCCAGCTCACCACCGATTGGGACAGGAGTTTCCTACGAGCAGTACTTC CASSPPIGTGVSYEQYF few TRBD1 TRBJ2-7 TRBV18
TGTGCCAGCAGTCTCCAACAGGAAAACTACGAGCAGTACTTC CASSLQQENYEQYF - - TRBJ2-7 TRBV6-5
TGTGCCAGCAGCCGGACCGGGACAGCATCTAACTATGGCTACACCTTC CASSRTGTASNYGYTF few TRBD1 TRBJ1-2 TRBV5-4
TGTGCCAGCAGCCAAGTGGGAGGGCCCCAGCATTTT CASSQVGGPQHF - - TRBJ1-5 TRBV14
TGTGCCAGCAGCCCGAGACTAGCGGGGAACACCGGGGAGCTGTTTTTT CASSPRLAGNTGELFF few TRBD2 TRBJ2-2 TRBV5-4
TGCGCCAGCAGCTTGGGAGGGACGACCACCTACGAGCAGTACTTC CASSLGGTTTYEQYF few - TRBJ2-7 TRBV5-1
TGTGCCAGCACCTACGGGAGGATGAACACTGAAGCTTTCTTT CASTYGRMNTEAFF - - TRBJ1-1 TRBV6-6
TGCGCCAGCAGCCGATCTAGCGGGGACAACTACGAGCAGTACTTC CASSRSSGDNYEQYF - TRBD2 TRBJ2-7 TRBV5-1
TGTGCCTGGCAATTTGGACAGGGGCTAACTGAAGCTTTCTTT CAWQFGQGLTEAFF once TRBD1 TRBJ1-1 TRBV30
TGTGCCTGGAGTGTCGGCAGGGAATATTCACCCCTCCACTTT CAWSVGREYSPLHF - - TRBJ1-6 TRBV30